This entry concerns a single TCR beta chain. Its target is unknown. PCR primers comprised 60 Vbeta and 13 Jbeta primers. Clones were sequenced by immunoSEQ multiplex PCR, and TCRdb holds only the in-frame ones, with some missing. The sample contains about 190,000 clones, around 87% of which appear only once. Likely unrecorded immune exposures existed in these nominally healthy donors. The sample comes from a study of cytomegalovirus exposure and HLA in healthy donors. Regarding the study as a whole: In a later analysis, at a false discovery rate of 0.05, approximately 15,000 TCR beta sequences matched HLA alleles. Later on, a genetic analysis was performed. It linked a missense variant in DCLRE1C with V- and J-gene trimming of TCR beta.

CDR3 length equals 15 residues. V was pared by 0 bases and J by 1 base, with 7 bases between. Germline V gene lookup returns CDR1 SGHTA and CDR2 FQGTGA. The chain carries TRBV7-3 and TRBJ2-1; TRBD2 might be the D (6 bases). Specimen: PBMCs. The receptor was derived from a woman aged 18-30 years in good health and CMV-seronegative. The CDR3: CASSLTGTSYNEQFF. The DNA of the CDR3 is TGTGCCAGCAGCTTAACGGGGACTTCCTACAATGAGCAGTTCTTC.